These T cell receptor beta chains were read from a single sample in a study of radiation and T cells in renal cell carcinoma. The assay was immunoSEQ multiplex PCR, and TCRdb's table has in-frame clones only and misses some. The sample holds 130,000 to 150,000 clones, around 89% seen once. The source was blood, collected from a patient whose treatment included radiotherapy and nephrectomy. These receptors were collected from a woman aged 70-85 years with renal cell carcinoma. Both conserved end residues are part of each CDR3.

v_gene,j_gene,CDR3aa
TRBV7-2,TRBJ1-2,CASSNSQGDYGYTF
TRBV19,TRBJ2-3,CASSIDHRGVADTQYF
TRBV7-9,TRBJ1-2,CASSQIAGGYTF
TRBV7-2,TRBJ1-4,CASSLGHGTNEKLFF
TRBV6-1,TRBJ1-2,CASSVFGTTYGYTF
TRBV25-1,TRBJ1-2,CASRDSGTANYGYTF
TRBV5-6,TRBJ2-1,CASSLGLYRGNEQFF
TRBV7-8,TRBJ1-2,CASSLGQLLGGYTF
TRBV27,TRBJ2-1,CATSRPGTGYNEQFF
TRBV11-1,TRBJ2-3,CASSLGTDTQYF
TRBV7-6,TRBJ2-3,CASSLEAGQGGEYTQYF
TRBV6-1,TRBJ1-5,CASSVEFSILQPQHF
TRBV9,TRBJ2-7,CASSVQGTGEQYF
TRBV30,TRBJ1-1,CAWRRIEAFF
TRBV2,TRBJ2-4,CASRDPQGAKNIQYF
TRBV6-5,TRBJ1-1,CASMDRRATEAFF
TRBV11-3,TRBJ2-5,CASSLNSGTKQETQYF
TRBV6-1,TRBJ2-5,CASSRQGKAETQYF
TRBV29-1,TRBJ1-1,CSVAVGGTFATEAFF
TRBV28,TRBJ1-6,CASCGTPYNSPLHF
TRBV7-2,TRBJ1-3,CASSSTTGTGNTIYF
TRBV5-1,TRBJ2-7,CASSPSGGAYEQYF
TRBV11-3,TRBJ2-5,CASSMGLAGGPETQYF
TRBV9,TRBJ1-2,CASSSSGTGDGYTF
TRBV19,TRBJ1-1,CASNRGLGTEAFF
TRBV27,TRBJ1-5,CASRHGVGDSNQPQHF
TRBV5-1,TRBJ2-5,CASSLNPSQETQYF
TRBV11-3,TRBJ2-2,CASSDRGGTGELFF
TRBV4-3,TRBJ2-1,CASSQDAGPNSYNEQFF
TRBV6-1,TRBJ1-4,CASSDQGGEKLFF
TRBV25-1,TRBJ1-1,CASSEYRGTGGRNTEAFF
TRBV29-1,TRBJ2-3,CSVASIGDTQYF
TRBV5-4,TRBJ1-1,CASSLRQGSNTEAFF
TRBV7-9,TRBJ2-2,CASRQGLAGTGTGELFF
TRBV30,TRBJ2-1,CAWSPELGTASNEQFF
TRBV27,TRBJ2-1,CASSIRGVEQFF
TRBV7-9,TRBJ1-6,CASEGTGLARGNSPLHF
TRBV4-3,TRBJ1-1,CASSQEQGTEAFF
TRBV18,TRBJ2-1,CASSLNGQGGNEQFF
TRBV30,TRBJ1-3,CAWSPQGSSGNTIYF
TRBV7-2,TRBJ2-7,CASSLVVGDEQYF
TRBV5-1,TRBJ1-5,CASSSTVNQPQHF
TRBV19,TRBJ1-5,CASSTGTGASNQPQHF
TRBV29-1,TRBJ1-1,CSVIEGEGSTEAFF
TRBV7-9,TRBJ2-5,CASSLGTETQYF
TRBV6-4,TRBJ1-1,CASSPRGGLNTEAFF
TRBV29-1,TRBJ1-2,CSVEGRGYSYTF
TRBV4-1,TRBJ2-7,CASSQGASFYEQYF
TRBV14,TRBJ1-4,CASSHARGRVNEKLFF
TRBV2,TRBJ1-3,CASREGRLSGNTIYF